These 2 T cell receptor beta chains originate from one sample sequenced in a study of T cell changes during pregnancy in multiple sclerosis. Method: immunoSEQ multiplex PCR; TCRdb's copy keeps in-frame clones and lacks some. The sample holds approximately 48,000 clones, 85% to 95% seen once. Sample: CD8+ T cells from peripheral blood mononuclear cells, taken before pregnancy. These receptors all stem from a female donor with multiple sclerosis, enrolled in a pregnancy study.

The gene calls are TRBV5-1 and TRBJ1-5; 7 nucleotides agree with TRBD1. The germline V gene has CDR1 SGHRS and CDR2 YFSETQ. This CDR3 is 14 amino acids long. Trimming cost V 3 bases and J 6 bases; bases outside gene matches: 6. The CDR3 is CASSWNRGGQPQHF. CDR3 sequence (DNA): TGCGCCAGCAGCTGGAACAGGGGTGGTCAGCCCCAGCATTTT.

The V gene is TRBV13, the J gene TRBJ2-7, with D possibly matching TRBD2 (5 bases). The CDR3 consists of 12 residues. The V end was cut by 5 bases, the J end by 4 bases, with 9 bases between. CDR1 is PRHDT and CDR2 is FYEKMQ in the germline V gene (reference sequence). CDR3 amino acids: CASSRGPYEQYF. DNA for the CDR3: TGTGCCAGCAGCCGCGGGCCGTACGAGCAGTACTTC.